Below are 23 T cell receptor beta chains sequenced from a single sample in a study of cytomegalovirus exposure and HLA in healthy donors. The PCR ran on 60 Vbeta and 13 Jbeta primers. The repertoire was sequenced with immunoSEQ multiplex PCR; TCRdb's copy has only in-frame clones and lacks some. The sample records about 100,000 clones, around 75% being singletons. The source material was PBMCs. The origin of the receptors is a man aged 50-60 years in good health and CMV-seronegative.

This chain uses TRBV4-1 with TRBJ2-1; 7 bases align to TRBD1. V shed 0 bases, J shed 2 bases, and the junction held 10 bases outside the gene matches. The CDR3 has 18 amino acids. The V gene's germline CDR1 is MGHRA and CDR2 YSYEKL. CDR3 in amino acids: CASSQEGSRDRTYNEQFF. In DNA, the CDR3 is TGCGCCAGCAGCCAAGAAGGGAGCCGGGACAGAACCTACAATGAGCAGTTCTTC.

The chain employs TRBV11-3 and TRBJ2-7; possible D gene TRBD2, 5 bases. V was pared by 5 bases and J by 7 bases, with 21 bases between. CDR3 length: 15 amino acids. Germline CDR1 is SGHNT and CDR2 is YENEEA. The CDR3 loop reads CASSPGGPMGSEQYF. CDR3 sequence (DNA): TGTGCCAGCAGCCCCGGAGGTCCGATGGGTTCAGAGCAGTACTTC.

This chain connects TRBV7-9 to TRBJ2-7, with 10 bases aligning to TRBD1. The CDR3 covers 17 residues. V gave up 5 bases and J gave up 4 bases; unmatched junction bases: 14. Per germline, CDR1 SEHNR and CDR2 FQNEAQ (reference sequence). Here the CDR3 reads CASSLYPGTGVRYEQYF. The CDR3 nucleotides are TGTGCCAGCAGCCTTTACCCCGGGACAGGGGTGAGGTACGAGCAGTACTTC.

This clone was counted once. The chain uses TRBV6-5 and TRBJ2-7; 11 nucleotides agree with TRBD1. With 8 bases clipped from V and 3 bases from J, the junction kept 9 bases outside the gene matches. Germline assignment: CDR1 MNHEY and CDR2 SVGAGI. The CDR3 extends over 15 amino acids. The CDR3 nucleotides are TGTGCCAGCCTGGGGACCGGGACAGGGGGCTACGAGCAGTACTTC. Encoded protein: CASLGTGTGGYEQYF.

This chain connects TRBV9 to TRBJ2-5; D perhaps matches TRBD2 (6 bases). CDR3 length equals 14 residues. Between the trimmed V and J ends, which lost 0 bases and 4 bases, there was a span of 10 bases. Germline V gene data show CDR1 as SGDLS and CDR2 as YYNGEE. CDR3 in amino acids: CASSVGSSGETQYF. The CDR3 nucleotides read TGTGCCAGCAGCGTAGGGAGTAGCGGAGAGACCCAGTACTTC.

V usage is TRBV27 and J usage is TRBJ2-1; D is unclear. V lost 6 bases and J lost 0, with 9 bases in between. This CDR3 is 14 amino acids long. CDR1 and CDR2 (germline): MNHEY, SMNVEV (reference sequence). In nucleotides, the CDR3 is TGTGCCAGCAGGCCCGGGTACTCCTACAATGAGCAGTTCTTC. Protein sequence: CASRPGYSYNEQFF.

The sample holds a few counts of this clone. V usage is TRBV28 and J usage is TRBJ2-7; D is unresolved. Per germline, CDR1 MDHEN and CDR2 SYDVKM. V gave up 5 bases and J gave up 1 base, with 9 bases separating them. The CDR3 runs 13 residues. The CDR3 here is CASSLRWSYEQYF. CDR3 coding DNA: TGTGCCAGCAGTCTACGTTGGTCCTACGAGCAGTACTTC.

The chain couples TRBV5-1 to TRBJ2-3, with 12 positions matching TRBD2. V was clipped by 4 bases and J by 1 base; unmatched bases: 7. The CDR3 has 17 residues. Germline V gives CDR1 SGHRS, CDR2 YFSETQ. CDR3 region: CASSMASGRAGTDTQYF. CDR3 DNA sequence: TGCGCCAGCAGCATGGCTAGCGGGAGGGCCGGCACAGATACGCAGTATTTT.

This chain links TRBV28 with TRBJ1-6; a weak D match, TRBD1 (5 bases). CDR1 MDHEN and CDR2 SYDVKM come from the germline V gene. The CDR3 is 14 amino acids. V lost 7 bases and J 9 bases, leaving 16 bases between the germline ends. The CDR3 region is CASTPGRAVSPLHF. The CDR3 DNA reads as TGTGCCAGCACTCCGGGCAGGGCGGTTTCACCCCTCCACTTT.

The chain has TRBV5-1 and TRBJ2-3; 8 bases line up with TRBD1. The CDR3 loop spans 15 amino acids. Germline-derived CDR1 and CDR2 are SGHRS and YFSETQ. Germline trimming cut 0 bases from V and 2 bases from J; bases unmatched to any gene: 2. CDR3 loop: CASSLDRGNTDTQYF. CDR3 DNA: TGCGCCAGCAGCTTGGACAGGGGGAACACAGATACGCAGTATTTT.

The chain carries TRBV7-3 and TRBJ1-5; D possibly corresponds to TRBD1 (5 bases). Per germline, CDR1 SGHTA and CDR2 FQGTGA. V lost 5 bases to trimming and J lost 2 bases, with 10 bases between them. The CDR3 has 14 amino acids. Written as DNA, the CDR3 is TGTGCCAGCAGCCCCCGACAGCGCAATCAGCCCCAGCATTTT. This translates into CASSPRQRNQPQHF.

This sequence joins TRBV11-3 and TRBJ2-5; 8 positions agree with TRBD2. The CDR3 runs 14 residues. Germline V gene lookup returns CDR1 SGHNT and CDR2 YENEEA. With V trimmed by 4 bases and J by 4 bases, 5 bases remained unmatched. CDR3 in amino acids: CASSSAGAGETQYF. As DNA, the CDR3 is TGTGCCAGCAGCTCAGCGGGGGCGGGAGAGACCCAGTACTTC.

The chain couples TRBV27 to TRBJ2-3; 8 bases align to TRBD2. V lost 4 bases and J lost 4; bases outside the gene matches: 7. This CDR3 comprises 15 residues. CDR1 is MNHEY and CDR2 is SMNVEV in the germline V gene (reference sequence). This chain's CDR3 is CASSSYGGAADTQYF. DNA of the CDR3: TGTGCCAGCAGTTCATACGGGGGGGCCGCAGATACGCAGTATTTT.

DNA of the CDR3: TGTGCCAGCAGCCGTTCGGGACAGGGGGGGACCTACGAGCAGTACTTC. Protein product: CASSRSGQGGTYEQYF. The V and J genes are TRBV7-9 and TRBJ2-7; 11 bases fit TRBD1. This CDR3 region has 16 residues. With 5 bases clipped from V and 2 bases from J, the junction kept 8 bases outside the gene matches. Germline CDR1 and CDR2: SEHNR and FQNEAQ (reference sequence).

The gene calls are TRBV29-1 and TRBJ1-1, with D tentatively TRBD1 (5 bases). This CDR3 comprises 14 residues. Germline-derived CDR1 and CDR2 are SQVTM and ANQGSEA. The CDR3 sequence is CMGQSTFMNTEAFF. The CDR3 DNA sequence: TGCATGGGGCAGTCGACCTTTATGAACACTGAAGCTTTCTTT.

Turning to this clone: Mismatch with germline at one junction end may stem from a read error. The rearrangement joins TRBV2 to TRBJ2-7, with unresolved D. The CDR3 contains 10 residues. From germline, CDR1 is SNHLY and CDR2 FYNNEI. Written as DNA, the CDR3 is TGTGCCGGCAGGAGATACGAGCAGTACTTC. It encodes CAGRRYEQYF.

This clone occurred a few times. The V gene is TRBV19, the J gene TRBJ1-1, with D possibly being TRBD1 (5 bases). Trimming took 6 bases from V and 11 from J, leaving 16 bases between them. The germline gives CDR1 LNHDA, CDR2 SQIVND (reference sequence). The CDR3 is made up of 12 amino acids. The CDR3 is CASRMSAGRAFF. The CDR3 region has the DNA TGTGCCAGTAGGATGTCGGCAGGGAGGGCTTTCTTT. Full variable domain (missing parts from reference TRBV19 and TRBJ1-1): DGGITQSPKYLFRKEGQNVTLSCEQNLNHDAMYWYRQDPGQGLRLIYYSQIVNDFQKGDIAEGYSVSREKKESFPLTVTSAQKNPTAFYLCASRMSAGRAFFGQGTRLTVV.

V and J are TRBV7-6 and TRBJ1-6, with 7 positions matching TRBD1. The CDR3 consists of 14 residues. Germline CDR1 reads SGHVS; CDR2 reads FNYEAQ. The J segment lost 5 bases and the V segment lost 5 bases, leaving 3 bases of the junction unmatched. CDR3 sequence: CASSPGTDNSPLHF. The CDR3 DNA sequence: TGTGCCAGCAGCCCAGGGACAGATAATTCACCCCTCCACTTT.

The CDR3 DNA reads TGTGCCAGCAGTCCCGGACAGGGGGGCTCACCCCTCCACTTT. Translation: CASSPGQGGSPLHF. V gene TRBV6-5 combines with J gene TRBJ1-6, with TRBD1 matching 10 bases. Per germline, CDR1 MNHEY and CDR2 SVGAGI. With 5 bases clipped from V and 10 bases from J, the junction kept 5 bases outside the gene matches. The CDR3 contains 14 residues.

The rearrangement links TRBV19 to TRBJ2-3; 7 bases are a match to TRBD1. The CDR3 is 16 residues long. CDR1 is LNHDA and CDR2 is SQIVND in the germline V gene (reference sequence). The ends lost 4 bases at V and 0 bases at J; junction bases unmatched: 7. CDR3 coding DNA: TGTGCCAGTAGTACCGACAGGGAACCTAGCACAGATACGCAGTATTTT. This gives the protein CASSTDREPSTDTQYF.

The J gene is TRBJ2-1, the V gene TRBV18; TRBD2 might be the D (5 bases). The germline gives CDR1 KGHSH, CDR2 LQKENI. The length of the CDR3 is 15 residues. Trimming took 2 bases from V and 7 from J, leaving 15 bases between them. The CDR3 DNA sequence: TGTGCCAGCTCACCAGAGGAGGCGGCTCGGAATGAGCAGTTCTTC. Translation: CASSPEEAARNEQFF.

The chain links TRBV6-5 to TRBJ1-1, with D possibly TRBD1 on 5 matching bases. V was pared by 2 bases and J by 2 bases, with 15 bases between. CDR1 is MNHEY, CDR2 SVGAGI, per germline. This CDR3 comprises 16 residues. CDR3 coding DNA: TGTGCCAGCAGTTACCGGTCGTCGGGACTTAACACTGAAGCTTTCTTT. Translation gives CASSYRSSGLNTEAFF.

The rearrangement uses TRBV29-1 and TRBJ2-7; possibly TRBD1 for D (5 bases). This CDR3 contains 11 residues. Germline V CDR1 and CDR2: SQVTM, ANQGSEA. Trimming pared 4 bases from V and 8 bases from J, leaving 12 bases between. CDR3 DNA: TGCAGCGTTGGACAGCAACCCAAGCAGTACTTC. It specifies CSVGQQPKQYF.